The 12 T cell receptor beta chains reported below all come from one sample, sequenced in a study of Ad26.COV2.S vaccination and SARS-CoV-2 variants. The assay was immunoSEQ multiplex PCR, and TCRdb's table has in-frame clones only and misses some. The profile covers about 350,000 clones, with just over 90% appearing a single time and around 4% taken by the ten largest. The specimen was peripheral blood, collected after recovery from COVID-19. All receptors come from a human donor who had recovered from COVID-19.

The chain is built from TRBV7-9 and TRBJ1-3, with 10 bases that match TRBD1. The CDR3 loop spans 18 amino acids. Trimming cost V 0 bases and J 2 bases; bases outside gene matches: 7. Germline assignment: CDR1 SEHNR and CDR2 FQNEAQ (reference sequence). As DNA, the CDR3 is TGTGCCAGCAGCTTAGCGGGGGGGACAGGGGTCCCTGGAAACACCATATATTTT. Translation gives CASSLAGGTGVPGNTIYF.

The chain recombines TRBV19 with TRBJ1-2; D gene unclear. V was pared by 0 bases and J by 2 bases, with 16 bases between. Germline CDR1 LNHDA, CDR2 SQIVND (reference sequence). The CDR3 loop spans 17 amino acids. This CDR3 reads CASSIDPSGSLNYGYTF. The CDR3 DNA sequence: TGTGCCAGTAGTATAGATCCTTCGGGCAGCCTGAACTATGGCTACACCTTC.

The V call is TRBV4-1, the J call TRBJ2-5; the match to TRBD2 covers 8 bases. The trim removed 4 bases at V and 1 base at J, leaving 11 bases unmatched. Germline assignment: CDR1 MGHRA and CDR2 YSYEKL. The CDR3 runs to 17 residues. The CDR3 is CASSLQPGGALQETQYF. For the CDR3, the DNA is TGCGCCAGCAGCCTACAACCCGGGGGGGCTCTCCAAGAGACCCAGTACTTC.

The genes are TRBV5-1 and TRBJ2-2; TRBD1 is a possible D gene (6 bases). V was trimmed by 2 bases and J by 5 bases, leaving 13 bases between them. Germline loops: CDR1 SGHRS, CDR2 YFSETQ. This CDR3 is built from 15 residues. CDR3 region: CASSLTGTPTGELFF. The CDR3 bases are TGCGCCAGCAGCTTAACCGGGACACCTACCGGGGAGCTGTTTTTT.

The chain uses TRBV2 and TRBJ2-2, with D possibly being TRBD1 (5 bases). V was cut by 7 bases and J by 5 bases, with 8 bases left in between. Germline CDR1 is SNHLY and CDR2 is FYNNEI. The CDR3 runs to 12 residues. As DNA, the CDR3 is TGTGCCAGCATCAGGGATACCGGGGAGCTGTTTTTT. This codes for CASIRDTGELFF.

The CDR3 nucleotides are TGTGCCAGAAAAAGGGACAGTAACACTGAAGCTTTCTTT. Translation: CARKRDSNTEAFF. The genes are TRBV2 and TRBJ1-1; 7 bases map to TRBD1. CDR1 and CDR2 (germline): SNHLY, FYNNEI. The V and J ends lost 9 bases and 2 bases, in that order; junction bases with no gene match: 6. The CDR3 is 13 amino acids.

The chain links TRBV7-3 to TRBJ2-5, with D possibly being TRBD1 (6 bases). Per the germline V gene, CDR1 is SGHTA and CDR2 is FQGTGA. Trimming left V 3 bases short and J 6 bases short, with 11 bases between. CDR3 size: 13 residues. As DNA, the CDR3 is TGTGCCAGCAGCTTGAGGGGGATGAAGACCCAGTACTTC. Its protein product is CASSLRGMKTQYF.

The V gene is TRBV10-3, the J gene TRBJ2-1, with TRBD2 matching 8 bases. The CDR3 has 15 residues. CDR1 is ENHRY and CDR2 is SYGVKD in the germline V gene. The J segment lost 8 bases and the V segment lost 0 bases, leaving 6 bases of the junction unmatched. The CDR3 reads CAISESNGGAYEQFF. Here the CDR3 DNA reads TGTGCCATCAGTGAGTCGAACGGGGGGGCGTATGAGCAGTTCTTC.

The chain joins TRBV3-1 (or the pseudogene TRBV3-2) to TRBJ2-5, with 9 bases lining up with TRBD2. J was trimmed by 7 bases and V by 2 bases; bases with no gene match: 5. This CDR3 contains 14 residues. CDR1 and CDR2 from the germline V gene are LGHDT and YNNKEL (reference sequence). The CDR3 DNA follows: TGTGCCAGCAGCCAAAAAGGCGGGGGGGGGACCCAGTACTTC. This sequence encodes CASSQKGGGGTQYF.

The chain is built from TRBV9 and TRBJ1-2, with D perhaps TRBD1 (6 bases). Germline V gene sequence: CDR1 SGDLS, CDR2 YYNGEE. The CDR3 sequence is 15 residues long. Trimming took 0 bases from V and 5 from J, leaving 14 bases between them. The CDR3 bases are TGTGCCAGCAGCGTAGGGTGGGGGGCAAGTTATGGCTACACCTTC. It codes for CASSVGWGASYGYTF.

This clone came up once. This chain links TRBV13 with TRBJ2-1; 12 bases map to TRBD2. Germline V gives CDR1 PRHDT, CDR2 FYEKMQ (reference sequence). This CDR3 is built from 15 residues. J was trimmed by 7 bases and V by 1 base; bases with no gene match: 2. This CDR3 is CASSLELAGGNEQFF. The CDR3 region has the DNA TGTGCCAGCAGCTTAGAACTAGCGGGGGGAAATGAGCAGTTCTTC.

The chain combines TRBV21-1 with TRBJ2-2; the DNA was not compared with TRBD2, the D call given in the table. TRBV21-1 is a recognized pseudogene. The CDR3 runs to 14 residues. CDR3 nucleotides: TGTGCCAGCAGCAAAGGAGGTCGCCCCGGGGAGCTGTTTTTT. Amino acid sequence: CASSKGGRPGELFF.